This is a list of T cell receptor beta chains from one sample in a study of blood T cell repertoires in COVID-19. Method: immunoSEQ multiplex PCR; TCRdb's copy keeps in-frame clones and lacks some. The table shows 150,000 to 200,000 clones, with over 80% occurring only once. The sequenced material came from peripheral blood. Receptor source: a woman aged 60-70 years with acute or convalescent COVID-19. The CDR3 runs from the conserved cysteine through the conserved F or W. A D gene is named only where the DNA matches it firmly. Rows may omit the clone size; those that give it use once, few, many or a size class.

v_gene	j_gene	abundance	d_gene	CDR3nt	CDR3aa
TRBV19	TRBJ1-5	once	NA	TGTGCCACCCAGGCCCCTGGAAATAGCAATCAGCCCCAGCATTTT	CATQAPGNSNQPQHF
TRBV30	TRBJ1-2	NA	TRBD1	TGTGCCTGGAGAGCAGGGGGTAAATGGGAATCCTATGGCTACACCTTC	CAWRAGGKWESYGYTF
TRBV27	TRBJ1-2	NA	TRBD1	TGTGCCAGCAGTTTAAGGGCAGGGGGAAACTATGGCTACACCTTC	CASSLRAGGNYGYTF
TRBV27	TRBJ1-3	NA	NA	TGTGCCAGCAGTTTTAGGAGCTCTGGAAACACCATATATTTT	CASSFRSSGNTIYF
TRBV3-1/TRBV3-2	TRBJ1-1	NA	NA	TGTGCCAGCAGCCTACCTTCTAACAGGGCGCCAGCTTTCTTT	CASSLPSNRAPAFF
TRBV27	TRBJ1-2	once	NA	TGTGCCAGCAGTCCCTTCGTTGACAGCCAGAGGGGCTACACCTTC	CASSPFVDSQRGYTF
TRBV19	TRBJ1-3	NA	NA	TGTGCCAGTAGCCATTCGCAAATCCCAGGGTTCTCTGGAAACACCATATATTTT	CASSHSQIPGFSGNTIYF
TRBV7-6	TRBJ2-5	NA	TRBD2	TGTGCCAGCAGCTTAGGGGGAGCGGGGGGCCAAGAGACCCAGTACTTC	CASSLGGAGGQETQYF
TRBV6-5	TRBJ1-4	NA	NA	TGTGCCAGCAGTTCCCGGGACTTTTCTTTTAATGAAAAACTGTTTTTT	CASSSRDFSFNEKLFF
TRBV5-8	TRBJ1-6	NA	TRBD1	TGTGCCAGCAGCTTGGCGGACAGGAGGTCACCCCTCCACTTT	CASSLADRRSPLHF
TRBV4-3	TRBJ1-2	NA	TRBD1	TGCGCCAGCAGCCGATACCCGGGACAGGGAGAGTATGGCTACACCTTC	CASSRYPGQGEYGYTF
TRBV5-1	TRBJ2-4	once	TRBD1	TGCGCCAGCAGCAACGGACAGGAGTTAGCCAAAGTCATTCAGTACTTC	CASSNGQELAKVIQYF
TRBV27	TRBJ1-6	few	TRBD1	TGTGCCAGCTCAGGGGGCTCAGGATCACCCCTCCACTTT	CASSGGSGSPLHF
TRBV7-3	TRBJ1-5	few	NA	TGTGCCAGCAGCGCGCGGGGCAATCAGCCCCAGCATTTT	CASSARGNQPQHF
TRBV5-1	TRBJ2-3	once	NA	TGCGCCAGCAGCTGGTACGGGGGGCGTAGCACAGATACGCAGTATTTT	CASSWYGGRSTDTQYF
TRBV6-2/TRBV6-3	TRBJ2-7	NA	TRBD1	TGTGCCAGCAGTTCCGACCGGGACAGGGCCTACGAGCAGTACTTC	CASSSDRDRAYEQYF
TRBV9	TRBJ2-6	NA	NA	TGTGCCAGCAGCCCCCAGTTGCGGGCCCAATCTGGGGCCAACGTCCTGACTTTC	CASSPQLRAQSGANVLTF
TRBV11-2	TRBJ2-1	NA	NA	TGTGCCAGCAGCCACCCCCGGAGCCCCAATGAGCAGTTCTTC	CASSHPRSPNEQFF
TRBV7-6	TRBJ2-7	NA	NA	TGTGCCAGCAGCCCCAGGACCGCACCAGGGGCTATCTCCTACGAGCAGTACTTC	CASSPRTAPGAISYEQYF